What follows describes a single TCR beta chain. Vbeta (60) and Jbeta (13) primers were used in the PCR. The protocol was immunoSEQ multiplex PCR, while the TCRdb copy is restricted to in-frame clones and leaves out a portion. The sample has 100,000 to 120,000 clones, over 70% seen once. The sample belongs to a study of cytomegalovirus exposure and HLA in healthy donors. This TCR came from a woman aged 40 to 49 in good health and CMV-seropositive. Sequenced sample: PBMCs.

The CDR3 nucleotides read TGTGCCATAGCGGAGGGCCCAGTTGAAAAACTGTTTTTT. This translates into CAIAEGPVEKLFF. This chain connects TRBV5-4 to TRBJ1-4, with D unclear. Germline values: CDR1 SGHNT, CDR2 YYREEE (reference sequence). V lost 9 bases and J lost 7, with 16 bases in between. The CDR3 totals 13 residues.